This entry lists 18 T cell receptor beta chains sequenced from one sample in a study of blood T cell repertoires in COVID-19. Measured with immunoSEQ multiplex PCR; TCRdb has only the in-frame clones, and not every one. The repertoire holds around 52,000 clones, with around 80% as singletons. Source material: peripheral blood. The source is an elderly woman with acute or convalescent COVID-19.

This chain connects TRBV28 to TRBJ1-2; TRBD1 is a possible D gene (6 bases). There are 15 residues in the CDR3. The V gene's germline CDR1 is MDHEN and CDR2 SYDVKM. The V gene lost 2 bases and the J gene lost 0 bases, with 10 bases spanning the gap. Here the CDR3 reads CASSLPTGANYGYTF. As DNA, the CDR3 is TGTGCCAGCAGTTTACCGACAGGAGCTAACTATGGCTACACCTTC.

The genes are TRBV3-1 (or the pseudogene TRBV3-2) and TRBJ2-5; 7 bases fit TRBD1. V shed 4 bases, J shed 2 bases, and the junction held 7 bases outside the gene matches. The CDR3 extends over 15 amino acids. Germline lookup yields CDR1 LGHDT and CDR2 YNNKEL (reference sequence). The CDR3 loop is CASSPPRTGQETQYF. CDR3 bases: TGTGCCAGCAGCCCCCCCCGGACAGGACAAGAGACCCAGTACTTC.

This chain uses TRBV28 with TRBJ2-5, with 14 nucleotides matching TRBD2. The V and J ends lost 6 bases and 5 bases, in that order; junction bases with no gene match: 14. The CDR3 consists of 18 residues. Germline V gene sequence: CDR1 MDHEN, CDR2 SYDVKM. CDR3 DNA: TGTGCCAGCAGACTCAGAAGACTAGCGGGGGGGCCCGGGGAGACCCAGTACTTC. Amino acids: CASRLRRLAGGPGETQYF.

This clone was found once. The chain couples TRBV20-1 to TRBJ2-5; D uncertain. The length of the CDR3 is 12 residues. V lost 3 bases and J 7 bases, leaving 12 bases between the germline ends. Germline loops: CDR1 DFQATT, CDR2 SNEGSKA (reference sequence). In DNA form, the CDR3 reads TGCAGTGCTAGTCCCGAAGGCGGGACCCAGTACTTC. Its translation: CSASPEGGTQYF.

This chain joins TRBV7-8 and TRBJ2-3, with 9 bases lining up with TRBD2. J was trimmed by 2 bases and V by 0 bases; bases with no gene match: 3. Germline loops: CDR1 SGHVS, CDR2 FQNEAQ. This CDR3 spans 16 amino acids. CDR3 sequence: CASSLARGGSTDTQYF. The DNA of the CDR3 is TGTGCCAGCAGCTTAGCGCGGGGGGGGTCCACAGATACGCAGTATTTT.

The V gene is TRBV19, the J gene TRBJ2-1; TRBD2 matches at 8 bases. This CDR3 is 14 amino acids long. CDR1 and CDR2 (germline): LNHDA, SQIVND (reference sequence). V dropped 1 base and J dropped 9; count of bases not matched to a gene: 5. The CDR3 DNA reads TGTGCCAGTAGTATAGGCAGCGGGGGTTTTGAGCAGTTCTTC. This gives the protein CASSIGSGGFEQFF.

Points on this clone: At one boundary the junction diverges from the germline segment, which might be a read error. The V gene is TRBV10-1, the J gene TRBJ1-5; D is perhaps TRBD1 (6 bases). This CDR3 spans 12 amino acids. Per the germline V gene, CDR1 is WNHNN and CDR2 is SYGVQD (reference sequence). DNA for the CDR3: TGCGCCAGCATCCTCAAGGGGGGGATCCGGAATTTT. Amino acid sequence: CASILKGGIRNF.

The chain carries TRBV14 and TRBJ1-1; D is unresolved. The V and J ends lost 4 bases and 6 bases respectively, with 15 bases between them. CDR1 SGHDN and CDR2 FVKESK come from the germline V gene. The CDR3 runs 14 residues. The CDR3: CASSLSGTYPEAFF. CDR3 DNA: TGTGCCAGCAGCCTCTCAGGTACCTACCCTGAAGCTTTCTTT. Full variable domain (rest looked up from reference TRBV14 and TRBJ1-1): EAGVTQFPSHSVIEKGQTVTLRCDPISGHDNLYWYRRVMGKEIKFLLHFVKESKQDESGMPNNRFLAERTGGTYSTLKVQPAELEDSGVYFCASSLSGTYPEAFFGQGTRLTVV.

The table lists this clone with a count of one. The rearrangement joins TRBV3-1 (or the pseudogene TRBV3-2) to TRBJ1-2; 7 nucleotides align to TRBD1. The V gene end was trimmed by 4 bases and the J gene end by 1 base; junction bases not matched to a gene: 6. The germline CDR1 and CDR2 sequences are LGHDT and YNNKEL (reference sequence). The CDR3 extends over 15 amino acids. In DNA, the CDR3 is TGTGCCAGCAGCCCACAGGGGTCGATTAACTATGGCTACACCTTC. It codes for CASSPQGSINYGYTF.

The chain couples TRBV4-2 to TRBJ2-5; D not certain. V was pared by 0 bases and J by 2 bases, with 7 bases between. Germline V gene data show CDR1 as LGHNA and CDR2 as YNFKEQ. This CDR3 region has 14 residues. The CDR3 region has the DNA TGTGCCAGCAGCCAAGATCCGTTACAAGAGACCCAGTACTTC. This encodes CASSQDPLQETQYF.

The rearrangement uses TRBV5-5 and TRBJ2-5, with 7 bases lining up with TRBD2. The CDR3 sequence is 15 residues long. Germline V gene sequence: CDR1 SGHKS, CDR2 YYEKEE (reference sequence). Trimming cost V 1 base and J 4 bases; bases outside gene matches: 7. CDR3 bases: TGTGCCAGCAGCTTGACCGGACTAGTGGTAGAGACCCAGTACTTC. Translating it yields CASSLTGLVVETQYF.

V and J are TRBV6-5 and TRBJ2-7; D unresolved. Trimming left V 6 bases short and J 0 bases short, with 12 bases between. There are 14 residues in the CDR3. From germline, CDR1 is MNHEY and CDR2 SVGAGI. The CDR3 sequence is CASSLLSGSYEQYF. The CDR3 DNA reads as TGTGCCAGCAGCTTACTATCGGGCTCCTACGAGCAGTACTTC.

The chain couples TRBV28 to TRBJ2-1; D remains unclear. This CDR3 has 12 residues. Germline-derived CDR1 and CDR2 are MDHEN and SYDVKM. Trimming took off 2 bases at V and 8 bases at J, with 7 bases between the two ends. The CDR3, as DNA: TGTGCCAGCAGTTTAGGCCGGGATGAGCAGTTCTTC. Translated: CASSLGRDEQFF. Drawing the rest from reference TRBV28 and TRBJ2-1, the complete variable domain is DVKVTQSSRYLVKRTGEKVFLECVQDMDHENMFWYRQDPGLGLRLIYFSYDVKMKEKGDIPEGYSVSREKKERFSLILESASTNQTSMYLCASSLGRDEQFFGPGTRLTVL.

This clone was recorded only once. The chain employs TRBV28 and TRBJ1-2, with TRBD1 identical over 9 bases. Germline CDR1 and CDR2: MDHEN and SYDVKM. With V trimmed by 6 bases and J by 4 bases, 15 bases remained unmatched. CDR3 length equals 17 residues. CDR3 residues: CASRKGTGTPQFYGYTF. The CDR3 DNA is TGTGCCAGCAGGAAGGGGACAGGGACCCCCCAGTTCTATGGCTACACCTTC.

Here the CDR3 reads CATMGGSSGANVLTF. In nucleotides, the CDR3 is TGCGCCACCATGGGAGGTAGCTCTGGGGCCAACGTCCTGACTTTC. V and J are TRBV5-1 and TRBJ2-6; possible D gene TRBD2, 6 bases. The CDR3 runs 15 residues. CDR1 is SGHRS and CDR2 is YFSETQ in the germline V gene. The ends were cut back, 9 bases at V and 0 bases at J, with 13 bases in the middle.

This chain connects TRBV7-2 to TRBJ2-2; D not certain. Germline V gene sequence: CDR1 SGHTA, CDR2 FQGNSA. The CDR3 loop spans 16 amino acids. The V end was cut by 5 bases, the J end by 0 bases, with 13 bases between. CDR3 sequence reads: CASSGRRRTNTGELFF. In DNA, the CDR3 is TGTGCCAGCAGCGGCCGGAGACGGACGAACACCGGGGAGCTGTTTTTT. The full variable domain, with the rest looked up from reference TRBV7-2 and TRBJ2-2, is GAGVSQSPSNKVTEKGKDVELRCDPISGHTALYWYRQSLGQGLEFLIYFQGNSAPDKSGLPSDRFSAERTGGSVSTLTIQRTQQEDSAVYLCASSGRRRTNTGELFFGEGSRLTVL.

The genes are TRBV28 and TRBJ2-1, with a weak D call TRBD1 (7 bases). V was pared by 3 bases and J by 1 base, with 13 bases between. Per the germline V gene, CDR1 is MDHEN and CDR2 is SYDVKM. The CDR3 runs 16 residues. In nucleotides, the CDR3 is TGTGCCAGCAGTTTGGGGCAGGGGGGTTCCTACAATGAGCAGTTCTTC. It codes for CASSLGQGGSYNEQFF.

The chain links TRBV9 to TRBJ2-7; TRBD2 matches 7 bases. CDR1 and CDR2 (germline): SGDLS, YYNGEE. J lost 2 bases, V lost 4 bases, and 12 bases had no gene match. The CDR3 totals 16 residues. The chain's CDR3 is CASSPLEGGRAYEQYF. For the CDR3, the DNA is TGTGCCAGCAGCCCACTTGAGGGCGGGAGAGCCTACGAGCAGTACTTC.